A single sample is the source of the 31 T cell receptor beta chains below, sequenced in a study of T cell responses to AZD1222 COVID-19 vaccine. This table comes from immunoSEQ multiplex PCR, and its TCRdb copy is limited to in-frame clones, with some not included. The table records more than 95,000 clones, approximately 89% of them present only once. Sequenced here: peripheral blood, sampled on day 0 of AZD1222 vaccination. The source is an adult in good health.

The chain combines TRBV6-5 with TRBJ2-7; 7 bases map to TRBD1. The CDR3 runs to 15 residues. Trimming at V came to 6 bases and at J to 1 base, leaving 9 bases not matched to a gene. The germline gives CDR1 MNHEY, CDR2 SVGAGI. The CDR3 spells CASSAGTGVSYEQYF. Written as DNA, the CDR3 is TGTGCCAGCAGCGCCGGAACAGGGGTATCCTACGAGCAGTACTTC.

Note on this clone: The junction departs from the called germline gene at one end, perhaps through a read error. CDR3 nucleotide sequence: TGTGCTAGCAGCTCAGCGGGAGTAAATGAGCAGTTCTTC. This sequence encodes CASSSAGVNEQFF. V usage is TRBV7-7 and J usage is TRBJ2-1; TRBD2 agrees at 8 bases. This CDR3 is 13 amino acids long. CDR1 and CDR2 (germline): SSHAT, FNYEAQ (reference sequence).

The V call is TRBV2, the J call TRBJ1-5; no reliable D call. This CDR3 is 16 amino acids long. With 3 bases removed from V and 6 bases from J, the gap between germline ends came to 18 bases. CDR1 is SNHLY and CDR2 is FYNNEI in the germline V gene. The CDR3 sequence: CASSDQDISIGQPQHF. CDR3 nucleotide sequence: TGTGCCAGCAGTGACCAGGATATCTCCATAGGTCAGCCCCAGCATTTT.

Here the CDR3 DNA reads TGTGCCAGCAGCCAACAGGGGGGTGAGACCCAGTACTTC. Its protein is CASSQQGGETQYF. The chain uses TRBV5-8 and TRBJ2-5; 8 nucleotides agree with TRBD1. The CDR3 is 13 amino acids. CDR1 and CDR2 (germline): SGHTS, YDEGEE. The V segment lost 4 bases and the J segment 5 bases; nucleotides outside the gene matches: 4.

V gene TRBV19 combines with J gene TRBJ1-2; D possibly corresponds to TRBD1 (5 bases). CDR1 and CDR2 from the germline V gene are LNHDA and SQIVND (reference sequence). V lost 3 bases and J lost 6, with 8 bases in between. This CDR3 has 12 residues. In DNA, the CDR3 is TGTGCCAGTAGTATTATGGGGGATGGCTACACCTTC. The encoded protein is CASSIMGDGYTF.

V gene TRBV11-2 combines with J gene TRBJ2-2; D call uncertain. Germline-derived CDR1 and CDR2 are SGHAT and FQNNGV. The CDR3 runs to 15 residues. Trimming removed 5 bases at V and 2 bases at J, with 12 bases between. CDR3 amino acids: CASSPSGVNTGELFF. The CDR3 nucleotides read TGTGCCAGCAGCCCTAGTGGGGTTAACACCGGGGAGCTGTTTTTT.

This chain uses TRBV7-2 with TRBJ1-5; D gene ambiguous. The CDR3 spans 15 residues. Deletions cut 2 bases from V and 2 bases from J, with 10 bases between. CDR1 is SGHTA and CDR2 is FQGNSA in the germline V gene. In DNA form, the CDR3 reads TGTGCCAGCAGCTTACTAGGGATCGGCAATCAGCCCCAGCATTTT. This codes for CASSLLGIGNQPQHF.

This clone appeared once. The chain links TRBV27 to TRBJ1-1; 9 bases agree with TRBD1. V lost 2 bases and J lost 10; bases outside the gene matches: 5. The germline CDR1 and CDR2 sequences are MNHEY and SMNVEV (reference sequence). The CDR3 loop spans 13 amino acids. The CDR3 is CASSLRQGVGAFF. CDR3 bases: TGTGCCAGCAGTTTAAGACAGGGGGTAGGAGCTTTCTTT.

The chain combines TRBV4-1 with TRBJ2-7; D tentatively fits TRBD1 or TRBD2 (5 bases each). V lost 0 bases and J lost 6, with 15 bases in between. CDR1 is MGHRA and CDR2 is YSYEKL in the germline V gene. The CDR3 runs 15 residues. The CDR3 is CASSQEGRSLGEQYF. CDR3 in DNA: TGCGCCAGCAGCCAAGAGGGACGGAGCTTGGGCGAGCAGTACTTC.

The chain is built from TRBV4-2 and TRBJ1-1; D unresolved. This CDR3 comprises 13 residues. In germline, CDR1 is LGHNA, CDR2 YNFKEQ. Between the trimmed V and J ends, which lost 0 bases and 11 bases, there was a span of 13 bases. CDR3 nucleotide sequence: TGTGCCAGCAGCCAAGATCCAGCGAATCGGGCTTTCTTT. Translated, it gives CASSQDPANRAFF.

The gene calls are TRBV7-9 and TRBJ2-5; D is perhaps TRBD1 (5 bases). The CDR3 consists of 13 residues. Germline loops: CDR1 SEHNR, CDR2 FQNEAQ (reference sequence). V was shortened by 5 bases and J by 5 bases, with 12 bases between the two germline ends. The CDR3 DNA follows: TGTGCCAGCAGCAGGGGCTGGGCGGAGACCCAGTACTTC. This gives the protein CASSRGWAETQYF.

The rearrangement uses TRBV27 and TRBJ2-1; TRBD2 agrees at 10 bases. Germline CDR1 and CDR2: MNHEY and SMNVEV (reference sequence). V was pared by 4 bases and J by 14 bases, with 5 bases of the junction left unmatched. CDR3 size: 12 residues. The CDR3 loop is CASSWYGTSEFF. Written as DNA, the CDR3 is TGTGCCAGCAGTTGGTATGGGACTAGCGAGTTCTTC.

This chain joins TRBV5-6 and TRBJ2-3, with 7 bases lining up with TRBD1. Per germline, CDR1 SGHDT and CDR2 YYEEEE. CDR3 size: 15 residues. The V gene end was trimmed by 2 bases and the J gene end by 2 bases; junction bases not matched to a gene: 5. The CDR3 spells CASSFLGQDTDTQYF. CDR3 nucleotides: TGTGCCAGCAGCTTCCTTGGACAGGACACAGATACGCAGTATTTT. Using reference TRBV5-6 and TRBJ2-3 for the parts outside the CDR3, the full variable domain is DAGVTQSPTHLIKTRGQQVTLRCSPKSGHDTVSWYQQALGQGPQFIFQYYEEEERQRGNFPDRFSGHQFPNYSSELNVNALLLGDSALYLCASSFLGQDTDTQYFGPGTRLTVL.

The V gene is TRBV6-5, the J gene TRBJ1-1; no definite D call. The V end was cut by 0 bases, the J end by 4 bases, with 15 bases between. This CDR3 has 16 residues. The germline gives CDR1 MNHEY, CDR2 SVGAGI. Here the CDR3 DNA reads TGTGCCAGCAGTTACTCGACGCGGGGAGATCGCACTGAAGCTTTCTTT. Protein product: CASSYSTRGDRTEAFF.

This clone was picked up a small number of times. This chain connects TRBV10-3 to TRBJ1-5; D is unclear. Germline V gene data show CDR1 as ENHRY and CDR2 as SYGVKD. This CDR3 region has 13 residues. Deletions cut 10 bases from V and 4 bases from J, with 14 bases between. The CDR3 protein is CATGLGSNQPQHF. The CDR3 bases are TGTGCCACCGGATTGGGATCGAATCAGCCCCAGCATTTT.

CDR3 bases: TGTGCCAGCAGAAACGGACAGGGGGCAGGCAATGAGCAGTTCTTC. Translated: CASRNGQGAGNEQFF. The gene calls are TRBV6-5 and TRBJ2-1, with 11 bases aligning to TRBD1. After removal of 6 bases from V and 6 bases from J, the junction contained 7 bases not matched to a gene. The CDR3 sequence is 15 residues long. CDR1 MNHEY and CDR2 SVGAGI come from the germline V gene.

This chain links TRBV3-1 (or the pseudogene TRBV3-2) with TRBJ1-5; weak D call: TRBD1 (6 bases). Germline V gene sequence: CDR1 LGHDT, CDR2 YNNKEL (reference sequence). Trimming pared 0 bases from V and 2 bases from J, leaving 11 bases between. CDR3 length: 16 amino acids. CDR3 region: CASSQDLQGRNQPQHF. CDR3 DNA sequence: TGTGCCAGCAGCCAAGATTTACAGGGACGCAATCAGCCCCAGCATTTT.

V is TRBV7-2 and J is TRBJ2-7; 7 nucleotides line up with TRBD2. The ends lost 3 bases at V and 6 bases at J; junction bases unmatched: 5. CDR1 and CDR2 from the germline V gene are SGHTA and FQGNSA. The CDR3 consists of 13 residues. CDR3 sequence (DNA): TGTGCCAGCAGCTTTGGGAGGGACCGCGAGCAGTACTTC. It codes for CASSFGRDREQYF.

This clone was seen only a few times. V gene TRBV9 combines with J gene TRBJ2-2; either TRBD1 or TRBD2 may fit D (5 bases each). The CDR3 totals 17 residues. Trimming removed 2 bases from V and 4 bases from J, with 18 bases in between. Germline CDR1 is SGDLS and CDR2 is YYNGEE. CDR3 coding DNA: TGTGCCAGCAGCGTCGATCCCCCAGGGACGGGCACCGGGGAGCTGTTTTTT. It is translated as CASSVDPPGTGTGELFF.

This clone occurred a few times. The DNA of the CDR3 is TGTGCCAGCAGGTCGAGGCGGAGGACTGAAGCTTTCTTT. Protein sequence: CASRSRRRTEAFF. This rearrangement joins TRBV12-3 or TRBV12-4 to TRBJ1-1; D ambiguous. There are 13 residues in the CDR3. V shed 6 bases and J shed 5 bases, with 13 bases lying between them.

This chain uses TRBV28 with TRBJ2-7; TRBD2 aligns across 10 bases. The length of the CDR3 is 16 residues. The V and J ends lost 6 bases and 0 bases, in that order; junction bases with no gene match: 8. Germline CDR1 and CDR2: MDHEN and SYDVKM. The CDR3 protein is CASSQTTSGISYEQYF. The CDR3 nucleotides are TGTGCCAGCAGCCAAACCACTAGCGGGATCTCCTACGAGCAGTACTTC.

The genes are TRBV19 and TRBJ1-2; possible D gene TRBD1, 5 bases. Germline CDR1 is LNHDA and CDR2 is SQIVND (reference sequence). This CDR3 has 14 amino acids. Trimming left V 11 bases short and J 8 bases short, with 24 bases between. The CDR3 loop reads CAGASAGTLSGYTF. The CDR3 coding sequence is TGTGCCGGGGCCTCGGCAGGGACCCTGAGCGGCTACACCTTC.

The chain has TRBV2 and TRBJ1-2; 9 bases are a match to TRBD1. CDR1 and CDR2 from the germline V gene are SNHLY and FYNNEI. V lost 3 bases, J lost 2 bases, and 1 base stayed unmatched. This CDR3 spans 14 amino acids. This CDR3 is CASSETGGNYGYTF. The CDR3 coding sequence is TGTGCCAGCAGTGAGACAGGGGGAAACTATGGCTACACCTTC.

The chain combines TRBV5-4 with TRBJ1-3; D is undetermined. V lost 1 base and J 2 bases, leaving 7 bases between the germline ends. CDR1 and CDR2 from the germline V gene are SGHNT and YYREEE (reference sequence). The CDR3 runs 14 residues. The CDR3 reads CASSLRATGNTIYF. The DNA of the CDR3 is TGTGCCAGCAGCTTGCGGGCCACTGGAAACACCATATATTTT.

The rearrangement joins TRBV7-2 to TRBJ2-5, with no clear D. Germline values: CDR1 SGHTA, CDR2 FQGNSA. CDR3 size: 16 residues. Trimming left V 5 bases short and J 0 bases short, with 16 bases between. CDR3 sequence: CASSLRASYYQETQYF. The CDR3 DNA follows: TGTGCCAGCAGCCTACGGGCTTCTTACTACCAAGAGACCCAGTACTTC. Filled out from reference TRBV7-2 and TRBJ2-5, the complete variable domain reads GAGVSQSPSNKVTEKGKDVELRCDPISGHTALYWYRQSLGQGLEFLIYFQGNSAPDKSGLPSDRFSAERTGGSVSTLTIQRTQQEDSAVYLCASSLRASYYQETQYFGPGTRLLVL.

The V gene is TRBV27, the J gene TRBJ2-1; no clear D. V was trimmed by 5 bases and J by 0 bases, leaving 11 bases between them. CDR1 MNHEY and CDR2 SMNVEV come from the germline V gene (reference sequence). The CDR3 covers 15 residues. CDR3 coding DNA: TGTGCCAGCAGTAAAGTCCCACCCTCCTACAATGAGCAGTTCTTC. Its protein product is CASSKVPPSYNEQFF.

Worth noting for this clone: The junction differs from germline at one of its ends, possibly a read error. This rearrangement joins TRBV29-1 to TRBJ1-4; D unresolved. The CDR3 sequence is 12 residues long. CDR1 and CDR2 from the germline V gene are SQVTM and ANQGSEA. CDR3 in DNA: TGCAGCGTTGAGGCAGCTGATCGTTGGAGGTTTTTC. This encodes CSVEAADRWRFF.

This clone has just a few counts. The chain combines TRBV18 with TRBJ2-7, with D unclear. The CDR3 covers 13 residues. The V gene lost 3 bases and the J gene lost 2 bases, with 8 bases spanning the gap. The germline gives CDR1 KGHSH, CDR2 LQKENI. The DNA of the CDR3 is TGTGCCAGCTCACCGGGTGGTCCCTACGAGCAGTACTTC. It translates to CASSPGGPYEQYF.

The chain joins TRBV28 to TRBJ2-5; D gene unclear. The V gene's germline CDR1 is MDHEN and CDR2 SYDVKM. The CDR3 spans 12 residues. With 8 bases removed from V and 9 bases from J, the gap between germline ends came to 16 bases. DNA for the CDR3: TGTGCCAGCCGACTCGCCGCTAGGGCCCAGTACTTC. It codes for CASRLAARAQYF.

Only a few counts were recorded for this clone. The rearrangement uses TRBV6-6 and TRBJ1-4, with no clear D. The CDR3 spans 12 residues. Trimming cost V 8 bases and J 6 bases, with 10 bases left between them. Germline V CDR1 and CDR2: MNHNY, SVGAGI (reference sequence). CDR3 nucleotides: TGTGCCAGCCGGGAGCATTATGAAAAACTGTTTTTT. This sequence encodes CASREHYEKLFF.

In DNA, the CDR3 is TGTGCCAGCAGCCCCCGGAGCGGGGGGCCATCTGCTTGGCTGTACTTC. Translated: CASSPRSGGPSAWLYF. The rearrangement joins TRBV7-8 to TRBJ2-5; 9 bases map to TRBD2. The germline CDR1 and CDR2 sequences are SGHVS and FQNEAQ. The CDR3 is made up of 16 amino acids. V shed 5 bases, J shed 13 bases, and the junction held 20 bases outside the gene matches. Full variable domain (outside the CDR3, taken from reference TRBV7-8 and TRBJ2-5): GAGVSQSPRYKVAKRGQDVALRCDPISGHVSLFWYQQALGQGPEFLTYFQNEAQLDKSGLPSDRFFAERPEGSVSTLKIQRTQQEDSAVYLCASSPRSGGPSAWLYFGPGTRLLVL.